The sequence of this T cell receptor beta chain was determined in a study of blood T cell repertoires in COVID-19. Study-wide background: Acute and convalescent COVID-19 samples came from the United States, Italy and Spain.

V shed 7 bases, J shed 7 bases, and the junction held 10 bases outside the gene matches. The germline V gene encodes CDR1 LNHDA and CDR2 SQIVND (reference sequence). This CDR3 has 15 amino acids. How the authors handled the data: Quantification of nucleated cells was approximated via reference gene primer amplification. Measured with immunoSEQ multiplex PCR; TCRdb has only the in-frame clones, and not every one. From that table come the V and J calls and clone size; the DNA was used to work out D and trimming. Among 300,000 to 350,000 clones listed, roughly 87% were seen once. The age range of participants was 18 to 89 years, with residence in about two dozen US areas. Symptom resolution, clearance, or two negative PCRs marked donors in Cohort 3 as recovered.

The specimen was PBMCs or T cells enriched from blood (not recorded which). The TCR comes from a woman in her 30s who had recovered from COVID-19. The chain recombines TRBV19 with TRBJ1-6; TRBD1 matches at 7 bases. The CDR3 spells CASKTDRVNNSPLHF. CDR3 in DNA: TGTGCCAGTAAGACCGACAGGGTGAACAATTCACCCCTCCACTTT.